A single sample gave rise to the 13 T cell receptor beta chains below, sequenced in a study of T cells expressing NK-cell markers. No DNA is given; TCRdb re-called the 5' RACE reads and lists each CDR3 protein once. Recorded for this sample: 20,000 to 25,000 distinct CDR3 sequences. The specimen was blood T cells: a sorted CD56 or NKG2C T cell subset, CD4+ or CD8+ T cells, or bulk PBMC T cells (not recorded which). The receptors were sampled from a man between 18 and 69 years old in good health.

The V and J genes are TRBV2 and TRBJ2-1; TCRdb's D call, TRBD1, is unchecked because there is no DNA. The CDR3 covers 15 residues. Germline V CDR1 and CDR2: SNHLY, FYNNEI. The CDR3 reads CASSPPGGSYNEQFF.

The V gene is TRBV6-5, the J gene TRBJ2-3. The CDR3 contains 11 residues. Per germline, CDR1 MNHEY and CDR2 SVGAGI. The CDR3 here is CASRLGDTQYF.

The chain uses TRBV5-4 and TRBJ2-1; TCRdb's assignment of TRBD2 cannot be checked, as there is no DNA. This CDR3 spans 15 amino acids. Germline V gene lookup returns CDR1 SGHNT and CDR2 YYREEE (reference sequence). This chain's CDR3 is CASSPRGGSGNEQFF.

The CDR3 spells CASSPSRVGGEAFF. The chain is built from TRBV18 and TRBJ1-1; TCRdb selects TRBD1, and the lack of DNA leaves this call unchecked. The CDR3 is 14 residues long. Germline V gives CDR1 KGHSH, CDR2 LQKENI.

The J gene is TRBJ2-2, the V gene TRBV7-6; the TCRdb call, TRBD1, lacks DNA for checking. CDR3 length: 13 residues. The V gene's germline CDR1 is SGHVS and CDR2 FNYEAQ. This CDR3 reads CASSFEGYGELFF.

V and J are TRBV6-2 or TRBV6-3 and TRBJ1-5; there is no DNA to check the TCRdb D call of TRBD1. Germline V gene lookup returns CDR1 MNHEY and CDR2 SVGEGT. CDR3 length: 14 amino acids. CDR3: CATTTGSSNQPQHF.

This sequence joins TRBV24-1 and TRBJ2-1; TCRdb's D gene call, TRBD2, goes unchecked for lack of DNA. CDR3 length: 14 residues. CDR1 is KGHDR and CDR2 is SFDVKD in the germline V gene. CDR3 residues: CATSDFRANNEQFF.

The chain carries TRBV15 and TRBJ2-6. Germline CDR1 LNHNV, CDR2 YYDKDF (reference sequence). This CDR3 is 16 amino acids long. This CDR3 is CATSSEQGSGANVLTF.

The rearrangement joins TRBV30 to TRBJ1-5. Germline lookup yields CDR1 GTSNPN and CDR2 SVGIG (reference sequence). This CDR3 spans 13 amino acids. CDR3 residues: CAWSALENQPQHF.

The V call is TRBV20-1, the J call TRBJ2-3; without DNA, the TCRdb call of TRBD2 cannot be checked. The germline V gene encodes CDR1 DFQATT and CDR2 SNEGSKA (reference sequence). The CDR3 is made up of 14 amino acids. The CDR3 protein is CSARTSGSPDTQYF.

The rearrangement links TRBV7-6 to TRBJ2-7; there is no DNA to check the TCRdb D call of TRBD2. The germline V gene has CDR1 SGHVS and CDR2 FNYEAQ. This CDR3 has 15 amino acids. CDR3 residues: CASSPGTSGTYEQYF. Drawing the rest from reference TRBV7-6 and TRBJ2-7, the complete variable domain is GAGVSQSPRYKVTKRGQDVALRCDPISGHVSLYWYRQALGQGPEFLTYFNYEAQQDKSGLPNDRFSAERPEGSISTLTIQRTEQRDSAMYRCASSPGTSGTYEQYFGPGTRLTVT.

The rearrangement links TRBV6-1 to TRBJ2-7; TCRdb designates TRBD1, a call that cannot be tested without DNA. The CDR3 spans 14 residues. The germline V gene encodes CDR1 MNHNS and CDR2 SASEGT. CDR3 amino acids: CASVPQTGTYEQYF.

This chain connects TRBV7-2 to TRBJ2-1; with no DNA, the TCRdb D assignment of TRBD2 cannot be verified. CDR1 is SGHTA, CDR2 FQGNSA, per germline. The CDR3 has 14 residues. CDR3 sequence reads: CASSPLLLAGEQFF.